This TCR beta chain was obtained from a study of blood T cell repertoires in COVID-19. Study as a whole: Both acute and convalescent COVID-19 samples were obtained from the United States, Italy and Spain. T cells, B-cell-depleted T cells, or PBMCs supplied cDNA or gDNA.

Germline V CDR1 and CDR2: MDHEN, SYDVKM. The CDR3 totals 14 residues. Trimming stripped 6 bases from V and 2 bases from J, with 11 bases between. Per the authors' pipeline: Amplifying reference gene primers gave estimates of nucleated cell counts. The method was immunoSEQ multiplex PCR; TCRdb's version includes in-frame clones alone and lacks a portion of them. The DNA gave D and trimming, while V, J and clone size come from that table. The top ten clones hold approximately 1.6% of a sample with roughly 76,000 clones, 90% of them seen once. The specimen was peripheral blood. The V and J genes are TRBV28 and TRBJ1-5; the D gene is possibly TRBD1 (5 bases). The receptor comes from a man in his fifties with acute or convalescent COVID-19. CDR3 DNA sequence: TGTGCCAGCAGCGGGGGGATCGGCAATCAGCCCCAGCATTTT. Encoded protein: CASSGGIGNQPQHF. The full variable domain, its missing parts supplied by reference TRBV28 and TRBJ1-5, is DVKVTQSSRYLVKRTGEKVFLECVQDMDHENMFWYRQDPGLGLRLIYFSYDVKMKEKGDIPEGYSVSREKKERFSLILESASTNQTSMYLCASSGGIGNQPQHFGDGTRLSIL.